These T cell receptor beta chains were read from a single sample in a study of cytomegalovirus exposure and HLA in healthy donors. This table comes from immunoSEQ multiplex PCR, and its TCRdb copy is limited to in-frame clones, with some not included. The table records around 63,000 clones, 60% to 80% of them present only once. Sequenced: PBMCs. The source of these receptors is a man aged 55 to 69 in good health and CMV-seropositive. CDR3s include the opening cysteine and the closing phenylalanine or tryptophan. The D gene is left open where the match is weak. Clone size is stated in some rows and not others, as once, few, many or a class when expanded.

j_call v_call d_call clone_size cdr3_aa cdr3_nt
TRBJ2-6 TRBV5-1 . . CASGSGNSGANVLTF TGCGCCAGCGGATCAGGTAATTCTGGGGCCAACGTCCTGACTTTC
TRBJ2-7 TRBV27 TRBD2 . CASSSTGLAGDYEQYF TGTGCCAGCAGTTCCACCGGACTAGCGGGAGACTACGAGCAGTACTTC
TRBJ1-2 TRBV7-2 . . CASSLGAHNYGYTF TGTGCCAGCAGCTTAGGTGCACATAACTATGGCTACACCTTC
TRBJ2-1 TRBV10-1 . . CASSGGNEQFF TGCGCCAGCAGCGGTGGCAATGAGCAGTTCTTC
TRBJ1-1 TRBV7-8 . . CASSGGSRSTEAFF TGTGCCAGCAGCGGCGGGAGCCGTTCCACTGAAGCTTTCTTT
TRBJ2-2 TRBV7-9 TRBD2 . CSSSLVQLAGDGELFF TGTTCCAGCAGCTTAGTACAGCTAGCGGGAGACGGGGAGCTGTTTTTT
TRBJ2-7 TRBV19 TRBD1 . CASSRDRVYEQYF TGTGCCAGTAGTCGGGACAGAGTCTACGAGCAGTACTTC
TRBJ2-4 TRBV29-1 . . CSVVASQLAKNIQYF TGCAGCGTTGTAGCTAGCCAATTAGCCAAAAACATTCAGTACTTC
TRBJ2-1 TRBV4-1 . . CASSQDWAGADNEQFF TGCGCCAGCAGCCAAGATTGGGCGGGGGCGGACAATGAGCAGTTCTTC
TRBJ2-5 TRBV7-9 . . CASSWGDRSQETQYF TGTGCCAGCAGCTGGGGAGACAGGAGCCAAGAGACCCAGTACTTC
TRBJ1-4 TRBV6-6 . . CASSYSPDRRGEKLFF TGTGCCAGCAGTTACTCCCCCGACAGGCGAGGTGAAAAACTGTTTTTT
TRBJ2-2 TRBV6-4 TRBD1 . CASRGQGNTGELFF TGTGCCAGCAGGGGACAGGGAAACACCGGGGAGCTGTTTTTT
TRBJ2-3 TRBV5-6 TRBD2 . CASNGGLAGVTDTQYF TGTGCCAGCAACGGCGGACTAGCGGGAGTTACAGATACGCAGTATTTT
TRBJ2-6 TRBV6-1 . . CASSERSSGANVLTF TGTGCCAGCAGTGAACGGAGCTCTGGGGCCAACGTCCTGACTTTC
TRBJ1-5 TRBV7-9 . . CASSLTGGGGQPQHF TGTGCCAGCAGCTTGACAGGAGGCGGTGGTCAGCCCCAGCATTTT
TRBJ1-2 TRBV9 TRBD1 . CASSAGRTGQNYYTF TGTGCCAGCAGCGCCGGGCGGACAGGACAAAACTACTACACCTTC
TRBJ2-7 TRBV5-1 TRBD1 . CASSLAGRGLEQYF TGCGCCAGCAGCTTGGCCGGTAGGGGGCTCGAGCAGTACTTC
TRBJ1-2 TRBV7-8 . once CASSPTRGGYTF TGTGCCAGCAGCCCAACCCGCGGTGGCTACACCTTC
TRBJ1-1 TRBV5-6 . once CASSLFFRENTEAFF TGTGCCAGCAGCTTGTTCTTCAGGGAGAACACTGAAGCTTTCTTT
TRBJ1-5 TRBV15 . . CATSEGWGSNQPQHF TGTGCCACCAGCGAGGGATGGGGTAGCAATCAGCCCCAGCATTTT
TRBJ2-4 TRBV21-1 . . CASSKSAGSGEAKNIQYF TGTGCCAGCAGCAAAAGTGCGGGGAGCGGGGAAGCCAAAAACATTCAGTACTTC
TRBJ1-3 TRBV7-6 . . CASSYGEGNTIYF TGTGCCAGCAGCTACGGAGAAGGAAACACCATATATTTT
TRBJ2-1 TRBV5-5 TRBD2 few CASSLGTSGREQFF TGTGCCAGCAGCTTGGGGACTAGCGGGCGTGAGCAGTTCTTC
TRBJ1-2 TRBV5-1 . . CASSLAPDTSYYGYTF TGCGCCAGCAGCTTGGCCCCGGACACCTCGTATTATGGCTACACCTTC
TRBJ2-3 TRBV6-5 . . CASRNGGLADTQYF TGTGCCAGCAGGAACGGGGGGCTCGCAGATACGCAGTATTTT
TRBJ2-7 TRBV7-9 TRBD1 . CASSQGQGTYEQYF TGTGCCAGCAGCCAGGGACAGGGCACCTACGAGCAGTACTTC
TRBJ2-3 TRBV11-3 TRBD1 few CASSSGTGEDTQYF TGTGCCAGCAGCTCCGGGACAGGAGAAGATACGCAGTATTTT
TRBJ2-2 TRBV6-6 TRBD1 . CASSYRDSTTGELFF TGTGCCAGCAGTTACCGGGACAGCACCACCGGGGAGCTGTTTTTT